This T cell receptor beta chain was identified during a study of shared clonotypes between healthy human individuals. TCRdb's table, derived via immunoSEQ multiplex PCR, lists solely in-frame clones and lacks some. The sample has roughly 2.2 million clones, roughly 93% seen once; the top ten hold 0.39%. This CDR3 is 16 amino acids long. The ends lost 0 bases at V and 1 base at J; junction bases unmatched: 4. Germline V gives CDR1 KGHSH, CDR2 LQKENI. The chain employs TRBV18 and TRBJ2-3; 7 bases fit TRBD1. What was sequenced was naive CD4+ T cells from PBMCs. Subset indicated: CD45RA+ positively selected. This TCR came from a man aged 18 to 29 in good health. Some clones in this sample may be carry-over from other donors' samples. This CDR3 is CASSPPRGQGTDTQYF. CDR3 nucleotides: TGTGCCAGCTCACCACCGAGGGGGCAGGGCACAGATACGCAGTATTTT.